This T cell receptor (beta chain) was sequenced for a study of control samples from healthy donors and cancer patients. Sequencing used immunoSEQ multiplex PCR; TCRdb keeps in-frame clones, though not all of them. Found here are around 100,000 clones, more than 85% of them singletons; the top ten hold roughly 19%. V lost 0 bases and J lost 6; bases outside the gene matches: 9. Germline V gives CDR1 PRHDT, CDR2 FYEKMQ (reference sequence). The CDR3 is 17 amino acids. Sequencing input: PBMCs. J is TRBJ1-1 and V is TRBV13; 11 bases map to TRBD1. This sequence originates from a man between 60 and 75 years old with lung cancer. The CDR3 loop reads CASSLGTPRTGGSEAFF. The CDR3 DNA is TGTGCCAGCAGCTTAGGGACTCCTCGGACAGGGGGCTCTGAAGCTTTCTTT.